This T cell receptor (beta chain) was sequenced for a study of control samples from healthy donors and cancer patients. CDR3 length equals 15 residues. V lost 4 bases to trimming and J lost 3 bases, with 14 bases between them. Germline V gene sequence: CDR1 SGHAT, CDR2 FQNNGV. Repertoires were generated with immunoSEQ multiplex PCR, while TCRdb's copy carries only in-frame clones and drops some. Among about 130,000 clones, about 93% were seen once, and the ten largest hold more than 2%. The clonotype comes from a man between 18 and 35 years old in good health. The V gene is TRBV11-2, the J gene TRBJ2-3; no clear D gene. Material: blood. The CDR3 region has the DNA TGTGCCAGCAGCTCCCCCGGCAGGCGGACAGATACGCAGTATTTT. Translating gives CASSSPGRRTDTQYF.